This is a list of T cell receptor beta chains from one sample in a study of shared clonotypes between healthy human individuals. Here immunoSEQ multiplex PCR was the method, and the copy in TCRdb shows in-frame clones only, minus some. The sample yields a few hundred thousand clones, around 95% seen once. Sequences were obtained from naive CD8+ T cells sorted from blood. These receptors were obtained from a woman in her twenties or thirties in good health. The CDR3 runs from the conserved cysteine through the conserved F or W. D genes are given only for firm matches. Some rows mark clone size as missing; the rest say once, few, many or name a class of expanded clone.

>TRBJ1-2|TRBD1|-|TRBV19
CASSIAGTGYDGYTF
TGTGCCAGTAGTATAGCCGGGACAGGGTACGATGGCTACACCTTC
>TRBJ2-6|-|-|TRBV9
CASRGHLRPGANVLTF
TGTGCCAGCAGGGGACATCTTCGGCCTGGGGCCAACGTCCTGACTTTC
>TRBJ2-7|-|-|TRBV10-2
CASSESQGLGEQYF
TGCGCCAGCAGTGAGTCCCAGGGGCTGGGGGAGCAGTACTTC
>TRBJ1-4|TRBD1|-|TRBV27
CASSSQGDWGTNEKLFF
TGTGCCAGCAGTTCACAGGGGGATTGGGGAACTAATGAAAAACTGTTTTTT
>TRBJ1-2|TRBD1|-|TRBV19
CASSIARMNRGTYGYTF
TGTGCCAGTAGTATAGCCCGAATGAACAGGGGGACCTATGGCTACACCTTC
>TRBJ2-1|-|-|TRBV2
CASSDPRRSYNEQFF
TGTGCCAGCAGTGACCCGCGACGCTCCTACAATGAGCAGTTCTTC
>TRBJ2-7|TRBD2|-|TRBV28
CASSLSPGLFYEQYF
TGTGCCAGCAGTTTATCCCCGGGACTATTCTACGAGCAGTACTTC
>TRBJ2-1|TRBD1|-|TRBV11-2
CASSDRVVSYNEQFF
TGTGCCAGCAGCGACAGGGTGGTGTCCTACAATGAGCAGTTCTTC
>TRBJ2-7|-|-|TRBV7-9
CASSSSLSSEQYF
TGTGCCAGCAGCTCGTCACTCTCCTCCGAGCAGTACTTC
>TRBJ1-2|TRBD1|-|TRBV13
CASSTLRQGVLLNYGYTF
TGTGCCAGCAGCACCCTCCGACAGGGGGTTTTGCTAAACTATGGCTACACCTTC
>TRBJ2-7|-|-|TRBV15
CATSRGADEQYF
TGTGCCACCAGCAGAGGGGCGGACGAGCAGTACTTC
>TRBJ1-5|-|-|TRBV28
CASSLRTLRNQPQHF
TGTGCCAGCAGTTTACGCACACTTCGAAATCAGCCCCAGCATTTT
>TRBJ2-1|TRBD2|-|TRBV5-1
CASSSVAGYNEQFF
TGCGCCAGCAGCTCGGTAGCGGGGTACAATGAGCAGTTCTTC
>TRBJ2-1|TRBD2|once|TRBV6-4
CASSRTSGGANEQFF
TGTGCCAGCAGCCGTACTAGCGGGGGAGCCAATGAGCAGTTCTTC
>TRBJ1-4|-|-|TRBV28
CATAPREGEKLFF
TGTGCCACTGCCCCCCGGGAAGGTGAAAAACTGTTTTTT
>TRBJ2-7|-|-|TRBV18
CASSQAWGPTSYEQYF
TGTGCCAGCTCACAAGCTTGGGGCCCTACCTCCTACGAGCAGTACTTC
>TRBJ1-3|-|-|TRBV9
CASTTSGNTIYF
TGTGCCAGCACCACTTCTGGAAACACCATATATTTT
>TRBJ2-7|TRBD2|-|TRBV7-9
CASSLIAGGYHEQYF
TGTGCCAGCAGCTTAATAGCGGGAGGCTACCACGAGCAGTACTTC
>TRBJ2-3|TRBD2|-|TRBV6-6
CASSEGTSSWDTQYF
TGTGCCAGCAGCGAAGGGACTAGCAGCTGGGATACGCAGTATTTT
>TRBJ1-3|-|-|TRBV10-3
CAAEGSGNTIYF
TGTGCTGCCGAGGGTTCTGGAAACACCATATATTTT
>TRBJ2-1|-|-|TRBV29-1
CSVVPYFSYNEQFF
TGCAGCGTTGTACCGTATTTCTCCTACAATGAGCAGTTCTTC
>TRBJ1-5|-|once|TRBV19
CASRTAYQPQHF
TGTGCCAGTAGGACAGCTTATCAGCCCCAGCATTTT
>TRBJ2-7|-|-|TRBV4-1
CASSNKIQIPRAPVTDYEQYF
TGCGCCAGCAGCAACAAGATACAAATTCCCAGAGCCCCGGTAACAGACTACGAGCAGTACTTC
>TRBJ1-2|-|-|TRBV7-9
CASSLAEGQNFYGYTF
TGTGCCAGCAGCTTAGCGGAAGGGCAGAATTTCTATGGCTACACCTTC
>TRBJ1-1|-|-|TRBV5-8
CASSLGLVNTEAFF
TGTGCCAGCAGCTTGGGATTGGTGAACACTGAAGCTTTCTTT
>TRBJ2-3|-|once|TRBV2
CASSDPRSRGRGGPDTQYF
TGTGCCAGCAGTGATCCTCGCTCCCGGGGCCGTGGGGGGCCAGATACGCAGTATTTT
>TRBJ2-3|-|-|TRBV6-1
CASNVRGGWRYTQYF
TGTGCCAGCAACGTCCGGGGCGGCTGGCGTTATACGCAGTATTTT
>TRBJ2-1|TRBD2|-|TRBV27
CASSPQLASGRGNEQFF
TGTGCCAGCAGTCCCCAGTTGGCTAGCGGGAGGGGGAATGAGCAGTTCTTC
>TRBJ1-5|TRBD1|few|TRBV27
CASSSGTGGNQPQHF
TGTGCCAGCAGCTCCGGGACAGGGGGCAATCAGCCCCAGCATTTT
>TRBJ1-1|-|-|TRBV28
CASSLGVLGTEAFF
TGTGCCAGCAGTTTGGGGGTTCTAGGCACTGAAGCTTTCTTT
>TRBJ2-1|-|once|TRBV6-1
CASSDWFNEQFF
TGTGCCAGCAGTGATTGGTTCAATGAGCAGTTCTTC
>TRBJ2-3|TRBD1|-|TRBV7-9
CASSLPSGTDSTDTQYF
TGTGCCAGCAGCTTACCGTCCGGGACAGATTCCACAGATACGCAGTATTTT
>TRBJ2-3|-|-|TRBV4-1
CASSPRNTQASTDTQYF
TGCGCCAGCAGCCCAAGAAATACGCAGGCGAGCACAGATACGCAGTATTTT
>TRBJ2-1|TRBD2|-|TRBV9
CASSVGLANEQFF
TGTGCCAGCAGCGTAGGACTAGCCAATGAGCAGTTCTTC
>TRBJ2-1|-|-|TRBV11-2
CASSLSGWINSYNEQFF
TGTGCCAGCAGCTTGAGTGGGTGGATTAACTCCTACAATGAGCAGTTCTTC
>TRBJ2-2|TRBD2|-|TRBV30
CAWSLGTSGSIGELFF
TGTGCCTGGAGTTTGGGGACTAGCGGGAGCATCGGGGAGCTGTTTTTT
>TRBJ1-1|-|-|TRBV9
CASSQTETTEAFF
TGTGCCAGCTCACAGACAGAGACCACTGAAGCTTTCTTT
>TRBJ2-7|TRBD1|-|TRBV2
CASSNRGLYEQYF
TGTGCCAGCAGTAACAGGGGGCTATACGAGCAGTACTTC
>TRBJ1-4|-|-|TRBV19
CASTRGEKLFF
TGTGCCAGTACTAGGGGTGAAAAACTGTTTTTT
>TRBJ1-2|-|-|TRBV5-8
CASSLGAPNYGYTF
TGTGCCAGCAGCTTGGGCGCACCTAACTATGGCTACACCTTC
>TRBJ2-2|TRBD2|-|TRBV6-5
CASSSGLAGNGELFF
TGTGCCAGCAGCTCGGGACTAGCGGGTAACGGGGAGCTGTTTTTT
>TRBJ1-2|-|-|TRBV5-1
CASSFTGSGGYTF
TGCGCCAGCAGCTTTACAGGGTCGGGTGGCTACACCTTC
>TRBJ2-6|-|-|TRBV27
CASSPRGTSGANVLTF
TGTGCCAGCAGCCCAAGGGGTACCTCTGGGGCCAACGTCCTGACTTTC
>TRBJ2-2|TRBD2|-|TRBV29-1
CSVEFPSGSSGELFF
TGCAGCGTTGAATTCCCTAGCGGGAGTTCTGGGGAGCTGTTTTTT
>TRBJ2-3|-|-|TRBV28
CASSSPGRSDTQYF
TGTGCCAGCAGTTCTCCGGGCCGGTCGGATACGCAGTATTTT
>TRBJ2-2|TRBD2|-|TRBV27
CASSGLAESNTGELFF
TGTGCCAGCAGCGGACTAGCAGAGTCGAACACCGGGGAGCTGTTTTTT
>TRBJ1-1|-|-|TRBV28
CASSLSPRRNPTEAFF
TGTGCCAGCAGTTTAAGCCCAAGAAGGAATCCGACTGAAGCTTTCTTT
>TRBJ1-1|-|-|TRBV19
CASSVGGTEAFF
TGTGCCAGTAGTGTGGGAGGGACTGAAGCTTTCTTT
>TRBJ2-5|TRBD1|-|TRBV11-2
CASSQLLGPATGAGETQYF
TGTGCCAGCAGCCAATTATTAGGCCCGGCGACAGGGGCTGGGGAGACCCAGTACTTC
>TRBJ2-7|-|-|TRBV7-8
CASSLDSAYEQYF
TGTGCCAGCAGCTTAGATTCCGCCTACGAGCAGTACTTC
>TRBJ2-1|TRBD2|-|TRBV27
CASSLPGGPNEQFF
TGTGCCAGCAGTTTGCCGGGAGGGCCCAATGAGCAGTTCTTC
>TRBJ1-1|TRBD1|-|TRBV10-1
CASSAKTGMNTEAFF
TGCGCCAGCAGTGCCAAGACAGGGATGAACACTGAAGCTTTCTTT
>TRBJ2-2|-|-|TRBV28
CASTRGNTGELFF
TGTGCCAGCACTAGGGGGAACACCGGGGAGCTGTTTTTT
>TRBJ2-7|TRBD1|once|TRBV27
CASSLSRGQGLREQYF
TGTGCCAGCAGTTTATCGCGGGGACAGGGGTTGAGAGAGCAGTACTTC
>TRBJ2-1|TRBD2|-|TRBV29-1
CSVDPREVNEQFF
TGCAGCGTTGATCCGCGGGAGGTCAATGAGCAGTTCTTC